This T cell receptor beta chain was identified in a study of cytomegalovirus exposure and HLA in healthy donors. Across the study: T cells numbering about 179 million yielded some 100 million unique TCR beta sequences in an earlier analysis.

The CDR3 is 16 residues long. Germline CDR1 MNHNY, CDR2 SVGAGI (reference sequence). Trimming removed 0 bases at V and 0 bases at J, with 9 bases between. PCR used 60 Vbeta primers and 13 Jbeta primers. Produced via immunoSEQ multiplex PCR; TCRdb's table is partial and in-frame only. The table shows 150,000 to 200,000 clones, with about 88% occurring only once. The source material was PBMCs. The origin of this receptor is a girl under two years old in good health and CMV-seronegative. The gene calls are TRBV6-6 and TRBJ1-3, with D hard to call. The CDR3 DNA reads TGTGCCAGCAGTTACTCTGAGGAAGCCTCTGGAAACACCATATATTTT. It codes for CASSYSEEASGNTIYF.